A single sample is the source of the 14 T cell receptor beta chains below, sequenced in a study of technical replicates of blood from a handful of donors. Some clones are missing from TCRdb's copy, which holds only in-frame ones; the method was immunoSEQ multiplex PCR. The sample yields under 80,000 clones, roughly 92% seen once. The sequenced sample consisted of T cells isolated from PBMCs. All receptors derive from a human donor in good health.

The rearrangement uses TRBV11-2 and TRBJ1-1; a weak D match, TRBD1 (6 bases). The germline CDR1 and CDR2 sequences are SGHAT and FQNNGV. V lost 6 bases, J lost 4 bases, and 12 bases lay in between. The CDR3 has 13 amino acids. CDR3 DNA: TGTGCCAGCAGGCCACAGGGTCCCACTGAAGCTTTCTTT. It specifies CASRPQGPTEAFF.

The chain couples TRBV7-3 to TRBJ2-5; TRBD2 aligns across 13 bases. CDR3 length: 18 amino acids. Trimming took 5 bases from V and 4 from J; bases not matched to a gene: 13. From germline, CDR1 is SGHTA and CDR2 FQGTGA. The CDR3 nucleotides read TGTGCCAGCAGCCCTACGGGACTAGCGGGGTTCGTGGGAGAGACCCAGTACTTC. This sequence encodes CASSPTGLAGFVGETQYF.

Written as DNA, the CDR3 is TGTGCCAGTTCCTCCTTGACTGGCATGGTGGAGACCCAGTACTTC. Its protein is CASSSLTGMVETQYF. The gene calls are TRBV19 and TRBJ2-5; D is unresolved. Germline CDR1 is LNHDA and CDR2 is SQIVND (reference sequence). This CDR3 is 15 amino acids long. V lost 8 bases and J lost 5, with 21 bases in between.

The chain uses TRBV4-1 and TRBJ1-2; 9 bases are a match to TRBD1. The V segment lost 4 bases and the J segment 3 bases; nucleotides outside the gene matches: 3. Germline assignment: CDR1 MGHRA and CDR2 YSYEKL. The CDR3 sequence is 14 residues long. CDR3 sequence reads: CASSPRTGDYGYTF. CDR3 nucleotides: TGCGCCAGCAGCCCCCGGACAGGGGACTATGGCTACACCTTC.

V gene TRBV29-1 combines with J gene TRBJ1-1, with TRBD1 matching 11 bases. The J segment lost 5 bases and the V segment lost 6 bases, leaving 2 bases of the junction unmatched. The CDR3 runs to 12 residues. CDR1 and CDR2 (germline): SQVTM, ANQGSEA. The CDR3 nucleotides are TGCAGCGTGGGACAGGGGGAAACTGAAGCTTTCTTT. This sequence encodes CSVGQGETEAFF.

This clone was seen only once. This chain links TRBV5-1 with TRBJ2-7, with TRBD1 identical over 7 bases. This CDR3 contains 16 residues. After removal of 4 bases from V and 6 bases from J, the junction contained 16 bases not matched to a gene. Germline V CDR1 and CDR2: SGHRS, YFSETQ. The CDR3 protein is CASSPTLRDRSVEQYF. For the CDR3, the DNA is TGCGCCAGCAGCCCAACACTCCGGGACAGATCCGTCGAGCAGTACTTC.

The CDR3 sequence is CASSTQGGANNQPQHF. The CDR3 DNA reads as TGTGCCAGCAGCACCCAGGGAGGGGCAAACAATCAGCCCCAGCATTTT. J is TRBJ1-5 and V is TRBV7-2, with D tentatively TRBD1 (5 bases). CDR3 size: 16 residues. Germline values: CDR1 SGHTA, CDR2 FQGNSA. V lost 5 bases, J lost 3 bases, and 17 bases lay in between.

The CDR3 DNA follows: TGTGCCAGCAGCCCTCAAGCCCCAGATACGCAGTATTTT. This codes for CASSPQAPDTQYF. The chain couples TRBV7-2 to TRBJ2-3; D is unresolved. Trimming took off 5 bases at V and 4 bases at J, with 10 bases between the two ends. CDR1 is SGHTA, CDR2 FQGNSA, per germline. The CDR3 is 13 amino acids.

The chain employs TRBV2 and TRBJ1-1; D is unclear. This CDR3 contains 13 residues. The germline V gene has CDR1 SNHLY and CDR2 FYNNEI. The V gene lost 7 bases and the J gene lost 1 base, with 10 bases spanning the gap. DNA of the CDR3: TGTGCCAGCAAAAAAAACAAGAACACTGAAGCTTTCTTT. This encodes CASKKNKNTEAFF.

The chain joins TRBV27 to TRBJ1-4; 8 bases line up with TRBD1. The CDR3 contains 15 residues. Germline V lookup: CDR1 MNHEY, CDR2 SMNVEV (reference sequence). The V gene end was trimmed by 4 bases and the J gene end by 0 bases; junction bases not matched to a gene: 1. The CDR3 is CASSSQGATNEKLFF. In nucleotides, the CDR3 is TGTGCCAGCAGTTCACAGGGGGCAACTAATGAAAAACTGTTTTTT.

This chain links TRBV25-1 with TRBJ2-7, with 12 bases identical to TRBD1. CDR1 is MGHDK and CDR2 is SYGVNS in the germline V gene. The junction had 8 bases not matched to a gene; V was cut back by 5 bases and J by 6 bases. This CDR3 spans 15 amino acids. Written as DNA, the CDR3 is TGTGCCAGCAGTTACTACGGGACAGGGGGCCGCGAGCAGTACTTC. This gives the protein CASSYYGTGGREQYF.

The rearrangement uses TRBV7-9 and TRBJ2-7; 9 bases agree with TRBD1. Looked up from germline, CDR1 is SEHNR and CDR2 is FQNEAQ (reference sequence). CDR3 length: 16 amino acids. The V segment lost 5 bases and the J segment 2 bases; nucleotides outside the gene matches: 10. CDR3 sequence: CASSTLPGQGPYEQYF. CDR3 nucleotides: TGTGCCAGCAGCACACTCCCGGGACAGGGACCCTACGAGCAGTACTTC.

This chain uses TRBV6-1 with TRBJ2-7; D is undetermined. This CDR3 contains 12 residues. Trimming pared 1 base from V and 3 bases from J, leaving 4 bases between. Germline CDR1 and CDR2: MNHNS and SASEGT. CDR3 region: CASSEVNYEQYF. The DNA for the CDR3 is TGTGCCAGCAGTGAAGTAAACTACGAGCAGTACTTC.

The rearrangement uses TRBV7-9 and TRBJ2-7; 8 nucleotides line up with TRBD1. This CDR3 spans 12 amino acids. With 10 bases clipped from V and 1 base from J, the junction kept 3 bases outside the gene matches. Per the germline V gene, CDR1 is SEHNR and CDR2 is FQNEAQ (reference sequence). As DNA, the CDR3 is TGTGCCATACGACAGGGGTCCTACGAGCAGTACTTC. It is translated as CAIRQGSYEQYF.